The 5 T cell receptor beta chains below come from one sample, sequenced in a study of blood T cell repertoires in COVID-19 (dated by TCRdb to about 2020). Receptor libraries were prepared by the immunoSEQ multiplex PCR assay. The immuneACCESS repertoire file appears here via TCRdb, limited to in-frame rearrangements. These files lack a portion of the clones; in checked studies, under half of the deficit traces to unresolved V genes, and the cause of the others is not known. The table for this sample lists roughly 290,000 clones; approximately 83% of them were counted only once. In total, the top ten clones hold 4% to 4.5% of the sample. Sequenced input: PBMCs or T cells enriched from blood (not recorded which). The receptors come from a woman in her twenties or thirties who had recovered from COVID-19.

This chain's CDR3 is CAASGTDRDPEAFF. Here the CDR3 DNA reads TGTGCCGCATCCGGGACCGACAGGGACCCTGAAGCTTTCTTT. The rearrangement links TRBV7-9 to TRBJ1-1; 7 nucleotides agree with TRBD1. The CDR3 contains 14 residues. Germline trimming cut 11 bases from V and 6 bases from J; bases unmatched to any gene: 15. Per germline, CDR1 SEHNR and CDR2 FQNEAQ (reference sequence). Together with reference TRBV7-9 and TRBJ1-1, the CDR3 gives the full variable domain: DTGVSQNPRHKITKRGQNVTFRCDPISEHNRLYWYRQTLGQGPEFLTYFQNEAQLEKSRLLSDRFSAERPKGSFSTLEIQRTEQGDSAMYLCAASGTDRDPEAFFGQGTRLTVV.

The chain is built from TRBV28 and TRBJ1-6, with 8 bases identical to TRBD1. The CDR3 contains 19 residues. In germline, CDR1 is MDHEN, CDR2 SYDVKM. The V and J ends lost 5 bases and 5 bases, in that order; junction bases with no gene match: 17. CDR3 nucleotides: TGTGCCAGCAGTACTCCCGGGACAGGAAGGGGGGGAGATAATTCACCCCTCCACTTT. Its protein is CASSTPGTGRGGDNSPLHF.

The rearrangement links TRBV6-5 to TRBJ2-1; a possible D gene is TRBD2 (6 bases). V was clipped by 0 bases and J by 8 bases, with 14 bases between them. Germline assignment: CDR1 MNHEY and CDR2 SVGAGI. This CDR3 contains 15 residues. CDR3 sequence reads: CASSYSGRREDEQFF. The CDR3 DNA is TGTGCCAGCAGTTACTCAGGGCGGAGGGAGGATGAGCAGTTCTTC.

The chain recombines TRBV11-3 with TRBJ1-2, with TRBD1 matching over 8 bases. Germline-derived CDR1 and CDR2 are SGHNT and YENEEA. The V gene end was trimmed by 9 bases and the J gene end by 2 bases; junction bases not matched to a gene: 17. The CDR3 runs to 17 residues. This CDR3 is CASLPPGQGPLNYGYTF. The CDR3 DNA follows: TGTGCCAGTCTTCCCCCCGGACAGGGCCCTTTGAACTATGGCTACACCTTC. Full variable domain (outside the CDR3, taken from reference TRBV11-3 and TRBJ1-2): EAGVVQSPRYKIIEKKQPVAFWCNPISGHNTLYWYLQNLGQGPELLIRYENEEAVDDSQLPKDRFSAERLKGVDSTLKIQPAELGDSAVYLCASLPPGQGPLNYGYTFGSGTRLTVV.

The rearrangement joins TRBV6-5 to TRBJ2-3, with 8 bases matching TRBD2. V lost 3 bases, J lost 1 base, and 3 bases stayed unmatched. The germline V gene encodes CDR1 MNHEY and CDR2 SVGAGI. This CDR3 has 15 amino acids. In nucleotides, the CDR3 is TGTGCCAGCAGTTATGGGACTAGAGGCACAGATACGCAGTATTTT. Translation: CASSYGTRGTDTQYF.